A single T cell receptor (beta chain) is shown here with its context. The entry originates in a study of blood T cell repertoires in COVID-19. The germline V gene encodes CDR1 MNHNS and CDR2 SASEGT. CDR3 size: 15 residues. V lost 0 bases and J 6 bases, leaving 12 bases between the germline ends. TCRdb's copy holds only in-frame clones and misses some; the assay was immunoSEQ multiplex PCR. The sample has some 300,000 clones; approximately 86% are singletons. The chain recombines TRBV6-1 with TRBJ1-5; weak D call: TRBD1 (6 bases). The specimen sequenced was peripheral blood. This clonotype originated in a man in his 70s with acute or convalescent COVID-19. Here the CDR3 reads CASSEAVDRRQPQHF. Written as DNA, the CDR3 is TGTGCCAGCAGTGAAGCTGTTGACAGGCGTCAGCCCCAGCATTTT.